The 30 T cell receptor beta chains given below trace back to one sample, sequenced in a study of T-cell memory formation after mild COVID-19. In TCRdb, the 5' RACE reads were re-called with MiXCR into one record per CDR3 protein. The sample has around 450,000 distinct CDR3 sequences; approximately 24% are singletons. The sample was PBMCs or a T cell subset sorted from them (not recorded which). Receptors originate from an adult woman who had mild COVID-19 (a few samples of this study predate the infection). Cell type and time point are not known.

This sequence joins TRBV5-8 and TRBJ2-4; D call uncertain. CDR1 is SGHTS and CDR2 is YDEGEE in the germline V gene. V was pared by 0 bases and J by 0 bases, with 13 bases between. This CDR3 region has 17 residues. In DNA form, the CDR3 reads TGTGCCAGCAGCTTGGACCCGGGTGTACTAGCCAAAAACATTCAGTACTTC. Translating it yields CASSLDPGVLAKNIQYF. The full variable domain, its missing parts supplied by reference TRBV5-8 and TRBJ2-4, is EAGVTQSPTHLIKTRGQQATLRCSPISGHTSVYWYQQALGLGLQFLLWYDEGEERNRGNFPPRFSGRQFPNYSSELNVNALELEDSALYLCASSLDPGVLAKNIQYFGAGTRLSVL.

This clonotype was counted between two and nine times. The chain carries TRBV7-9 and TRBJ2-2; D is unclear. Trimming removed 7 bases at V and 6 bases at J, with 9 bases between. The CDR3 spans 12 residues. The germline V gene encodes CDR1 SEHNR and CDR2 FQNEAQ (reference sequence). CDR3 in DNA: TGTGCCAGCACGGTTCTCGCCGGGGAGCTGTTTTTT. This gives the protein CASTVLAGELFF.

In its sample, this clonotype was seen a few times. This chain joins TRBV9 and TRBJ2-7, with TRBD1 matching over 7 bases. The V and J ends lost 0 bases and 1 base, in that order; junction bases with no gene match: 1. Germline V CDR1 and CDR2: SGDLS, YYNGEE. CDR3 length equals 14 residues. For the CDR3, the DNA is TGTGCCAGCAGCGTAGGGGGACAGTCCTACGAGCAGTACTTC. Its protein is CASSVGGQSYEQYF. The variable domain in full, completed from reference TRBV9 and TRBJ2-7, reads DSGVTQTPKHLITATGQRVTLRCSPRSGDLSVYWYQQSLDQGLQFLIQYYNGEERAKGNILERFSAQQFPDLHSELNLSSLELGDSALYFCASSVGGQSYEQYFGPGTRLTVT.

The chain employs TRBV12-3 or TRBV12-4 and TRBJ1-6; 10 bases line up with TRBD1. With V trimmed by 6 bases and J by 14 bases, 10 bases remained unmatched. The CDR3 runs to 14 residues. CDR3 amino acids: CASSSDRGARALHF. For the CDR3, the DNA is TGTGCCAGCAGCTCGGACAGGGGGGCAAGGGCCCTCCACTTT.

Many counts were recorded for this clonotype. This chain uses TRBV20-1 with TRBJ2-7; 8 nucleotides agree with TRBD2. The V and J ends lost 2 bases and 5 bases, in that order; junction bases with no gene match: 11. CDR3 length: 15 residues. The germline gives CDR1 DFQATT, CDR2 SNEGSKA (reference sequence). The CDR3 bases are TGCAGTGCTAGATCGGCTAGCGGGCCTGGGGACGAGCAGTACTTC. Protein product: CSARSASGPGDEQYF.

In its sample, this clonotype was seen many times. V is TRBV18 and J is TRBJ1-1; D not resolved. The CDR3 spans 13 residues. Trimming removed 8 bases from V and 1 base from J, with 11 bases in between. Germline loops: CDR1 KGHSH, CDR2 LQKENI. DNA of the CDR3: TGTGCCAGCAGCCCGGGTGAGAACACTGAAGCTTTCTTT. Protein sequence: CASSPGENTEAFF.

The sample holds a few counts of this clonotype. This rearrangement joins TRBV5-1 to TRBJ2-2, with D unresolved. The CDR3 spans 15 residues. Germline CDR1 SGHRS, CDR2 YFSETQ. Trimming removed 0 bases at V and 0 bases at J, with 6 bases between. The CDR3 is CASSLEKTNTGELFF. DNA of the CDR3: TGCGCCAGCAGCTTGGAGAAAACGAACACCGGGGAGCTGTTTTTT.

The V and J genes are TRBV19 and TRBJ2-7, with D possibly being TRBD1 or TRBD2 (6 bases each). V was clipped by 5 bases and J by 0 bases, with 11 bases between them. Germline V lookup: CDR1 LNHDA, CDR2 SQIVND (reference sequence). This CDR3 has 14 amino acids. The CDR3 loop is CASSGGPSSYEQYF. CDR3 coding DNA: TGTGCCAGTAGTGGGGGGCCGAGCTCCTACGAGCAGTACTTC.

The chain joins TRBV7-6 to TRBJ2-1; a weak D match, TRBD2 (5 bases). There are 13 residues in the CDR3. In germline, CDR1 is SGHVS, CDR2 FNYEAQ. Trimming removed 8 bases at V and 7 bases at J, with 15 bases between. For the CDR3, the DNA is TGTGCCAGCGGCGGAGGAATTAGGAATGAGCAGTTCTTC. It is translated as CASGGGIRNEQFF.

This clonotype appeared a few times. The rearrangement joins TRBV5-1 to TRBJ2-2, with 12 bases aligning to TRBD2. This CDR3 has 16 amino acids. J lost 4 bases, V lost 2 bases, and 3 bases had no gene match. The V gene's germline CDR1 is SGHRS and CDR2 YFSETQ. The CDR3 nucleotides read TGCGCCAGCAGCTTCAGACTAGCGGGAGCCACCGGGGAGCTGTTTTTT. Its protein is CASSFRLAGATGELFF. Filled out from reference TRBV5-1 and TRBJ2-2, the complete variable domain reads KAGVTQTPRYLIKTRGQQVTLSCSPISGHRSVSWYQQTPGQGLQFLFEYFSETQRNKGNFPGRFSGRQFSNSRSEMNVSTLELGDSALYLCASSFRLAGATGELFFGEGSRLTVL.

In its sample, this clonotype was seen once. This rearrangement joins TRBV7-6 to TRBJ1-1; TRBD1 matches 11 bases. The germline V gene has CDR1 SGHVS and CDR2 FNYEAQ. Unmatched junction bases numbered 1, after V lost 1 base and J lost 3 bases. This CDR3 has 15 residues. The DNA for the CDR3 is TGTGCCAGCAGCTTAGGGACAGGGGGCTACACTGAAGCTTTCTTT. Protein product: CASSLGTGGYTEAFF.

The chain carries TRBV20-1 and TRBJ2-7; D might be TRBD2 (5 bases). The CDR3 has 12 residues. Looked up from germline, CDR1 is DFQATT and CDR2 is SNEGSKA (reference sequence). Trimming cost V 3 bases and J 5 bases, with 11 bases left between them. The CDR3 loop reads CSASREHHEQYF. The CDR3 DNA sequence: TGCAGTGCTAGTAGGGAGCACCACGAGCAGTACTTC.

In this sample, this clonotype turned up a few times. The genes are TRBV7-9 and TRBJ2-5; D unclear. There are 14 residues in the CDR3. V shed 7 bases and J shed 2 bases, with 14 bases lying between them. Germline CDR1 SEHNR, CDR2 FQNEAQ (reference sequence). The CDR3 loop is CASTRMGIQETQYF. CDR3 DNA: TGTGCCAGCACTCGAATGGGAATACAAGAGACCCAGTACTTC.

This rearrangement joins TRBV12-3 or TRBV12-4 to TRBJ2-5; D gene unclear. The CDR3 loop spans 12 amino acids. V lost 2 bases, J lost 5 bases, and 6 bases lay in between. DNA of the CDR3: TGTGCCAGCAGTTTAAACCGGGAGACCCAGTACTTC. As protein: CASSLNRETQYF.

This clonotype was picked up a small number of times. The V call is TRBV6-5, the J call TRBJ1-2; weak D call: TRBD1 (6 bases). The germline CDR1 and CDR2 sequences are MNHEY and SVGAGI. V dropped 3 bases and J dropped 8 bases, with 13 bases sitting between them. This CDR3 is 13 amino acids long. CDR3 region: CASSYSGAKGYTF. As DNA, the CDR3 is TGTGCCAGCAGTTATTCGGGGGCAAAGGGCTACACCTTC.

This clonotype occurred a few times. CDR3 residues: CASSYQGVETQYF. The CDR3 DNA sequence: TGTGCCAGCAGTTACCAGGGGGTCGAGACCCAGTACTTC. The rearrangement links TRBV6-5 to TRBJ2-5; 7 nucleotides align to TRBD1. Germline assignment: CDR1 MNHEY and CDR2 SVGAGI. The CDR3 covers 13 residues. The ends lost 2 bases at V and 5 bases at J; junction bases unmatched: 2.

The chain uses TRBV11-2 and TRBJ1-2, with 7 bases aligning to TRBD1. The CDR3 sequence is 14 residues long. Unmatched junction bases numbered 10, after V lost 5 bases and J lost 7 bases. The germline V gene encodes CDR1 SGHAT and CDR2 FQNNGV. The CDR3 DNA reads TGTGCCAGCAGCCCGGGACAGACCTCTCCTGGCTACACCTTC. Amino acid sequence: CASSPGQTSPGYTF. The variable domain in full, completed from reference TRBV11-2 and TRBJ1-2, reads EAGVAQSPRYKIIEKRQSVAFWCNPISGHATLYWYQQILGQGPKLLIQFQNNGVVDDSQLPKDRFSAERLKGVDSTLKIQPAKLEDSAVYLCASSPGQTSPGYTFGSGTRLTVV.

This clonotype has more than one count but fewer than ten. This chain joins TRBV5-5 and TRBJ2-5; D remains unclear. V lost 4 bases and J 0 bases, leaving 13 bases between the germline ends. This CDR3 comprises 15 residues. CDR1 is SGHKS, CDR2 YYEKEE, per germline (reference sequence). The CDR3 reads CASSRDGLNQETQYF. In DNA, the CDR3 is TGTGCCAGCAGCCGTGACGGCCTGAACCAAGAGACCCAGTACTTC.

This chain links TRBV3-1 with TRBJ2-2; no clear D. The germline V and J ends were trimmed by 8 bases and 0 bases, with 16 bases remaining between them. Looked up from germline, CDR1 is LGHDT and CDR2 is YNNKEL (reference sequence). CDR3 length equals 16 residues. In nucleotides, the CDR3 is TGTGCCAGCCCCCGGGCCCCTCGCCCGAACACCGGGGAGCTGTTTTTT. Its translation: CASPRAPRPNTGELFF.

The chain links TRBV7-9 to TRBJ2-1; 8 bases match TRBD2. The V gene's germline CDR1 is SEHNR and CDR2 FQNEAQ (reference sequence). V lost 1 base, J lost 8 bases, and 4 bases stayed unmatched. The CDR3 consists of 14 residues. This CDR3 is CASSLGLAFYEQFF. CDR3 coding DNA: TGTGCCAGCAGCTTAGGACTAGCGTTTTATGAGCAGTTCTTC.

J is TRBJ1-5 and V is TRBV30, with a tentative D call TRBD1 (5 bases). CDR3 length: 13 amino acids. The germline V gene has CDR1 GTSNPN and CDR2 SVGIG (reference sequence). Trimming removed 2 bases from V and 7 bases from J, with 12 bases in between. This CDR3 reads CAWSFQGRQPQHF. In DNA, the CDR3 is TGTGCCTGGAGTTTTCAGGGACGGCAGCCCCAGCATTTT.

This chain uses TRBV4-1 with TRBJ2-1, with D possibly matching TRBD2 (6 bases). The V end was cut by 1 base, the J end by 9 bases, with 19 bases between. The CDR3 consists of 16 residues. Per the germline V gene, CDR1 is MGHRA and CDR2 is YSYEKL. The CDR3 coding sequence is TGCGCCAGCAGCCAAGGGGGGGTTGTAGGCGAGGGTGAGCAGTTCTTC. It specifies CASSQGGVVGEGEQFF.

The chain has TRBV4-3 and TRBJ1-1; perhaps TRBD1 as D (5 bases). The germline V and J ends were trimmed by 0 bases and 11 bases, with 16 bases remaining between them. The germline gives CDR1 LGHNA, CDR2 YSLEER. The CDR3 covers 14 residues. CDR3 DNA sequence: TGCGCCAGCAGCCAAGAATCCGCGGGTGGGGACGCTTTCTTT. This sequence encodes CASSQESAGGDAFF.

There are a few counts of this clonotype. This rearrangement joins TRBV7-3 to TRBJ1-6; D call uncertain. V gave up 1 base and J gave up 8 bases, with 6 bases separating them. Looked up from germline, CDR1 is SGHTA and CDR2 is FQGTGA. The CDR3 has 13 amino acids. This chain's CDR3 is CASSLMHDSPLHF. CDR3 DNA: TGTGCCAGCAGCTTAATGCACGATTCACCCCTCCACTTT.

J is TRBJ1-1 and V is TRBV29-1; D is undetermined. The germline V and J ends were trimmed by 3 bases and 1 base, with 9 bases remaining between them. This CDR3 has 13 amino acids. Germline values: CDR1 SQVTM, CDR2 ANQGSEA. The CDR3 loop reads CSVDRAWNTEAFF. The CDR3 bases are TGCAGCGTTGATAGAGCGTGGAACACTGAAGCTTTCTTT.

The chain couples TRBV1 to TRBJ1-2. TRBV1 has pseudogene status. This CDR3 comprises 13 residues. This chain's CDR3 is CTSSRVATYGYTF. DNA for the CDR3: TGCACCAGCAGCCGGGTCGCGACCTATGGCTACACCTTC.

This sequence joins TRBV9 and TRBJ2-2; 7 bases line up with TRBD1. Trimming cost V 6 bases and J 0 bases; bases outside gene matches: 11. The germline V gene has CDR1 SGDLS and CDR2 YYNGEE. This CDR3 has 17 amino acids. The CDR3 is CASTQDPTGTNTGELFF. CDR3 bases: TGTGCCAGCACCCAGGACCCGACAGGGACGAACACCGGGGAGCTGTTTTTT. The whole variable domain, filled in from reference TRBV9 and TRBJ2-2, reads DSGVTQTPKHLITATGQRVTLRCSPRSGDLSVYWYQQSLDQGLQFLIQYYNGEERAKGNILERFSAQQFPDLHSELNLSSLELGDSALYFCASTQDPTGTNTGELFFGEGSRLTVL.

The chain employs TRBV19 and TRBJ1-4; 7 bases align to TRBD1. The CDR3 loop spans 16 amino acids. The trim removed 5 bases at V and 8 bases at J, leaving 14 bases unmatched. Per germline, CDR1 LNHDA and CDR2 SQIVND (reference sequence). The CDR3: CASSFGQGGANEKLFF. The CDR3, as DNA: TGTGCCAGTAGTTTTGGGCAGGGGGGGGCAAACGAAAAACTGTTTTTT.

In its sample, this clonotype was seen a few times. The genes are TRBV12-3 or TRBV12-4 and TRBJ2-1, with a tentative D call TRBD2 (7 bases). Deletions cut 4 bases from V and 5 bases from J, with 18 bases between. The CDR3 spans 16 residues. This CDR3 is CASSWGGPSWNNEQFF. The CDR3 bases are TGTGCCAGCAGTTGGGGGGGGCCTAGCTGGAACAATGAGCAGTTCTTC.

Only one count was recorded for this clonotype. V gene TRBV7-3 combines with J gene TRBJ2-2; 8 nucleotides line up with TRBD2. V lost 8 bases, J lost 7 bases, and 3 bases stayed unmatched. CDR1 is SGHTA, CDR2 FQGTGA, per germline. This CDR3 spans 12 amino acids. DNA of the CDR3: TGTGCCAGCGGTAGCGGGGACGGGGAGCTGTTTTTT. It encodes CASGSGDGELFF. The full variable domain, rest sourced from reference TRBV7-3 and TRBJ2-2, is GAGVSQTPSNKVTEKGKYVELRCDPISGHTALYWYRQSLGQGPEFLIYFQGTGAADDSGLPNDRFFAVRPEGSVSTLKIQRTERGDSAVYLCASGSGDGELFFGEGSRLTVL.